This T cell receptor beta chain was identified during a study of blood T cell repertoires in COVID-19. As for the study in general: Acute and convalescent COVID-19 specimens originated in the United States, Italy and Spain.

Trimming took 0 bases from V and 7 from J, leaving 13 bases between them. The CDR3 has 15 amino acids. CDR1 LGHNA and CDR2 YNFKEQ come from the germline V gene. Clones were read by immunoSEQ multiplex PCR, and TCRdb kept only the in-frame ones, dropping some. The sample contains roughly 27,000 clones, 88% of which appear only once. This receptor was identified in a human donor in a cohort sampled during active COVID-19. The rearrangement joins TRBV4-2 to TRBJ1-5; TRBD1 might be the D (6 bases). The sample comprised peripheral blood. The CDR3 sequence is CASSQEGGLGQPQHF. The CDR3 DNA reads TGTGCCAGCAGCCAAGAGGGGGGGCTTGGGCAGCCCCAGCATTTT.